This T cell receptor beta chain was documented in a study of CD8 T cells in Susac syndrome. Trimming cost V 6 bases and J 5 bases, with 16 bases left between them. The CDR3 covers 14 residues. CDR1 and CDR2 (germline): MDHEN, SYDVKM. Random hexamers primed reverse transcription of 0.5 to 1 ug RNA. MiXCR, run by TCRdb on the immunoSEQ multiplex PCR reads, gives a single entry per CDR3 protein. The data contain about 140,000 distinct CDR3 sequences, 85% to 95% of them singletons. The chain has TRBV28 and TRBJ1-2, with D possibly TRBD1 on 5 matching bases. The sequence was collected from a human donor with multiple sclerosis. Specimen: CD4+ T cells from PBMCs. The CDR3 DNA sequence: TGTGCCAGCAGGTCGCGACCGGAGGGGTATGGCTACACCTTC. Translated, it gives CASRSRPEGYGYTF.